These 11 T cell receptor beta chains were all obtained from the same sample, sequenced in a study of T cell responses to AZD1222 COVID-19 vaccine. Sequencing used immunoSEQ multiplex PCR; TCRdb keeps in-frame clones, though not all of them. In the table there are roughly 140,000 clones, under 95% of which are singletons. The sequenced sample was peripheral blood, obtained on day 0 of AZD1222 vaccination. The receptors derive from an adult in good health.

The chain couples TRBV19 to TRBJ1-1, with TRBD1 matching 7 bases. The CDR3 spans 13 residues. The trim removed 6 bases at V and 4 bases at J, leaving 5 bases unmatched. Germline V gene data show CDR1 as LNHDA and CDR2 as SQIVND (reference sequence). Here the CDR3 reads CASREQGPTEAFF. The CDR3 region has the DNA TGTGCCAGTAGGGAACAGGGGCCCACTGAAGCTTTCTTT.

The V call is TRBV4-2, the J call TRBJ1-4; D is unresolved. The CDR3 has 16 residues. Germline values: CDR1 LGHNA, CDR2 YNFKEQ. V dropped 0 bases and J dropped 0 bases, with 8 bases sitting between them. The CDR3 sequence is CASSQDYGATNEKLFF. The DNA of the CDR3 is TGTGCCAGCAGCCAAGATTACGGGGCAACTAATGAAAAACTGTTTTTT.

DNA of the CDR3: TGTGCCAGCAGTTTCTATCGGGATCAGCCCCAGCATTTT. This sequence encodes CASSFYRDQPQHF. The chain links TRBV28 to TRBJ1-5; D is unresolved. The CDR3 length is 13 residues. Trimming cost V 3 bases and J 5 bases, with 8 bases left between them. Germline loops: CDR1 MDHEN, CDR2 SYDVKM.

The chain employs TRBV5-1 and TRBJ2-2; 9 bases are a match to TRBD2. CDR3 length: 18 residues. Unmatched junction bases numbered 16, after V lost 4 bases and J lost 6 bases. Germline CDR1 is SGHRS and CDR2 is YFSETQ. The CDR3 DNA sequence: TGCGCCAGCAGCCCGGCGGCGGGAGGGTCCATGGGTCCCGGGGAGCTGTTTTTT. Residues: CASSPAAGGSMGPGELFF.

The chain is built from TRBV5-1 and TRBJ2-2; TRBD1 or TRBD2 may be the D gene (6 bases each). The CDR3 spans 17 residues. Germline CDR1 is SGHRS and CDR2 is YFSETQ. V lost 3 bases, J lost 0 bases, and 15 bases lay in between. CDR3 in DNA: TGCGCCAGCAGCTCTCCGAGGGGGACTTCGAACACCGGGGAGCTGTTTTTT. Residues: CASSSPRGTSNTGELFF. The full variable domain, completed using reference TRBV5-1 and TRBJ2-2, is KAGVTQTPRYLIKTRGQQVTLSCSPISGHRSVSWYQQTPGQGLQFLFEYFSETQRNKGNFPGRFSGRQFSNSRSEMNVSTLELGDSALYLCASSSPRGTSNTGELFFGEGSRLTVL.

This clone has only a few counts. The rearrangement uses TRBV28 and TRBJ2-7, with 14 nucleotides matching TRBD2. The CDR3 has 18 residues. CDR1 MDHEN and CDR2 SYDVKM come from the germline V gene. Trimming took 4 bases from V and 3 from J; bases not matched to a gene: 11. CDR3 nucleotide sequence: TGTGCCAGCAGTTCTGAGCCGGGACTAGCGGGAGTAGTCTACGAGCAGTACTTC. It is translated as CASSSEPGLAGVVYEQYF.

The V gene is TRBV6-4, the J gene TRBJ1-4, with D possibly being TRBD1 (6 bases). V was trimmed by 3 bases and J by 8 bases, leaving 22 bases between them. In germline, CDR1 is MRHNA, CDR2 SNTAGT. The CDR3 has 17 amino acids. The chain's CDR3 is CASSDTGTLRGGEKLFF. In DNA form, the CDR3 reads TGTGCCAGCAGTGATACAGGGACCCTAAGGGGGGGAGAAAAACTGTTTTTT.

The CDR3 bases are TGTGCCAGTAGTCGCACCAACGTGGAGATCACAGATACGCAGTATTTT. Amino acids: CASSRTNVEITDTQYF. The chain combines TRBV19 with TRBJ2-3; no firm D call. From germline, CDR1 is LNHDA and CDR2 SQIVND (reference sequence). V dropped 5 bases and J dropped 2 bases, with 17 bases sitting between them. The CDR3 is 16 amino acids.

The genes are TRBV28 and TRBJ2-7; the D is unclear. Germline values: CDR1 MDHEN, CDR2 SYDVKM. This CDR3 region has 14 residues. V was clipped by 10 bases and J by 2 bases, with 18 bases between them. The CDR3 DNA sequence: TGTGCCACCCAAAACCCGACATCTCCCTACGAGCAGTACTTC. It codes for CATQNPTSPYEQYF.

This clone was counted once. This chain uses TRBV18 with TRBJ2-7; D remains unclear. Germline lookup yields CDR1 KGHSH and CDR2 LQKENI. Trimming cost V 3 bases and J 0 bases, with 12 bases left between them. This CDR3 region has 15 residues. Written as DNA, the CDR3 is TGTGCCAGCTCACCCGACCCCCGGAGCTCCTACGAGCAGTACTTC. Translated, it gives CASSPDPRSSYEQYF.

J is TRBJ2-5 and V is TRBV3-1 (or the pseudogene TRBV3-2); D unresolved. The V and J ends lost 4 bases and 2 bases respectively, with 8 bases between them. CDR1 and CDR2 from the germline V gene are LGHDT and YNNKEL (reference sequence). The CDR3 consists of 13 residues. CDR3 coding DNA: TGTGCCAGCAGCCTCGGTCTGCAAGAGACCCAGTACTTC. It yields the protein CASSLGLQETQYF.